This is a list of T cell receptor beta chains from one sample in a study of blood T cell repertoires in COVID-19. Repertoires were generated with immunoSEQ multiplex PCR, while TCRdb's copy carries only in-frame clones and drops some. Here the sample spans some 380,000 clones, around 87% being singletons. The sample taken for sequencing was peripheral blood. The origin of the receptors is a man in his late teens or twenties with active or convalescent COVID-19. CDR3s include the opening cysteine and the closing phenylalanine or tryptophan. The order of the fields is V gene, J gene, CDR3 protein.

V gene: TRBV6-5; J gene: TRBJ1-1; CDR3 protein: CASSTTGGTEAFF
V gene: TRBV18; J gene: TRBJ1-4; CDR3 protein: CASSPGTGPEKLFF
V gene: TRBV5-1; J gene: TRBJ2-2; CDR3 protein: CASSLDGGSAGTGELFF
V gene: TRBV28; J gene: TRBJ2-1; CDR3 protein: CASRLSVEQFF
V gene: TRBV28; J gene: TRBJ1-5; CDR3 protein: CASSLGLGRGDNQPQHF
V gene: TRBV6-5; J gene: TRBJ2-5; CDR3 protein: CASSYRDRGQETQYF
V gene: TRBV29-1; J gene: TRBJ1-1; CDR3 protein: CSVQTGGRTEAFF
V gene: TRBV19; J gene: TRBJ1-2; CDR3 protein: CASSANRDSYGYTF
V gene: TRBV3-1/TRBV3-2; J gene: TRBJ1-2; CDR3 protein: CASSQATGIGYTF
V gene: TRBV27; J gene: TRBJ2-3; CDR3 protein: CASSSLAGSTDTQYF
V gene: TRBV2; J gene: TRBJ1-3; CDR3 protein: CASSEADYSGPPTF
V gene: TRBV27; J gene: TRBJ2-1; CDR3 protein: CASSFLTGGDYNEQFF